A single sample gave rise to the 22 T cell receptor beta chains below, sequenced in a study of post-analysis software for immune sequencing data. Study-wide results and limits: Relative to controls, patients had about 5 TRBV segments at higher frequency, with TRBV5-6, TRBV5-1 and TRBV20-1 among these.

The authors incorporated unique molecular identifiers into the TCR beta cDNA libraries. From the PCR reads, TCRdb called clonotypes with MiXCR, one entry per CDR3 protein. The sample holds about 770,000 distinct CDR3 sequences; about half are singletons and the top ten take 4.9%. The antigens of these receptors remain unknown. The material sequenced was blood. The receptors stem from a girl under 18 with multiple sclerosis.

V usage is TRBV11-2 and J usage is TRBJ2-3; 7 bases fit TRBD2. V shed 6 bases and J 5 bases; nucleotides not matched to a gene: 8. The CDR3 loop spans 14 amino acids. Germline CDR1 and CDR2: SGHAT and FQNNGV. CDR3 sequence reads: CASRPREDGDTQYF. CDR3 nucleotide sequence: TGTGCCAGCAGGCCTCGGGAGGACGGAGATACGCAGTATTTT.

This clonotype was seen just once. The chain joins TRBV13 to TRBJ1-2, with 7 bases identical to TRBD1. The ends lost 5 bases at V and 3 bases at J; junction bases unmatched: 9. This CDR3 contains 15 residues. Germline-derived CDR1 and CDR2 are PRHDT and FYEKMQ (reference sequence). CDR3 loop: CASSHNLGGDYGYTF. The CDR3 coding sequence is TGTGCCAGCAGCCATAATTTAGGGGGCGACTATGGCTACACCTTC.

The chain has TRBV24-1 and TRBJ2-7, with 8 bases identical to TRBD2. The V segment lost 4 bases and the J segment 1 base; nucleotides outside the gene matches: 11. The CDR3 runs to 17 residues. Germline V gene data show CDR1 as KGHDR and CDR2 as SFDVKD. CDR3 in DNA: TGTGCCACCAGTGACTGGGGTCCTAGCGGGCGTTCCTACGAGCAGTACTTC. Protein: CATSDWGPSGRSYEQYF.

This clonotype was seen a handful of times. This chain connects TRBV7-9 to TRBJ2-7; 8 bases map to TRBD2. CDR3 length: 14 amino acids. The germline V gene encodes CDR1 SEHNR and CDR2 FQNEAQ (reference sequence). The ends lost 5 bases at V and 2 bases at J; junction bases unmatched: 5. The CDR3 here is CASSDSGNPYEQYF. In nucleotides, the CDR3 is TGTGCCAGCAGCGATAGCGGGAATCCCTACGAGCAGTACTTC.

The chain links TRBV6-5 to TRBJ1-2; D might be TRBD1 (6 bases). The V gene lost 6 bases and the J gene lost 3 bases, with 14 bases spanning the gap. CDR1 and CDR2 from the germline V gene are MNHEY and SVGAGI. The CDR3 runs to 14 residues. The CDR3 reads CASRPSTGYYGYTF. The CDR3 DNA reads TGTGCCAGCAGACCCTCGACAGGATACTATGGCTACACCTTC.

The sample holds a few counts of this clonotype. This chain connects TRBV7-9 to TRBJ1-2; TRBD1 matches 8 bases. V gave up 3 bases and J gave up 5 bases; unmatched junction bases: 8. The length of the CDR3 is 15 residues. The germline gives CDR1 SEHNR, CDR2 FQNEAQ (reference sequence). As DNA, the CDR3 is TGTGCCAGCAGCTTGACCCAGGGGGCCTTGTATGGCTACACCTTC. Protein product: CASSLTQGALYGYTF.

This chain connects TRBV7-2 to TRBJ2-7; D tentatively reads TRBD1 or TRBD2 (6 bases each). The CDR3 extends over 12 amino acids. Germline CDR1 is SGHTA and CDR2 is FQGNSA. V lost 6 bases and J lost 7, with 13 bases in between. The CDR3 sequence is CASSRGANEQYF. The CDR3 DNA is TGTGCCAGCAGTAGGGGGGCGAATGAGCAGTACTTC.

J is TRBJ2-7 and V is TRBV28; possibly TRBD1 or TRBD2 for D (5 bases each). CDR1 and CDR2 from the germline V gene are MDHEN and SYDVKM. The CDR3 covers 15 residues. V gave up 3 bases and J gave up 2 bases, with 14 bases separating them. The CDR3 DNA is TGTGCCAGCAGTTTCTTCGGGACCCAAGCCTACGAGCAGTACTTC. This codes for CASSFFGTQAYEQYF.

This clonotype was observed a handful of times. The V call is TRBV12-3 or TRBV12-4, the J call TRBJ2-4; perhaps TRBD2 as D (6 bases). The J call could be wrong; TRBJ2-7 is a better fit for the DNA end. The CDR3 length is 15 residues. Here the CDR3 DNA reads TGTGCCAGCAGAAGTAGCGGAAGAGAAACGGACGAGCAGTACTTC. It codes for CASRSSGRETDEQYF.

Regarding this clonotype: A much larger clone differs from this one at a single base, so this may be a read error. This rearrangement joins TRBV6-5 to TRBJ2-3, with D possibly called TRBD1 or TRBD2 (5 bases each). Germline CDR1 is MNHEY and CDR2 is SVGAGI. Trimming removed 11 bases at V and 2 bases at J, with 20 bases between. The CDR3 has 15 residues. In DNA form, the CDR3 reads TGTGCCGGCAATCCCGGGACGGACCTCACAGATACGCAGTATTTT. This codes for CAGNPGTDLTDTQYF.

This clonotype was counted only a few times. The V and J genes are TRBV5-1 and TRBJ1-2, with D unresolved. The germline gives CDR1 SGHRS, CDR2 YFSETQ. V lost 0 bases, J lost 0 bases, and 9 bases lay in between. This CDR3 contains 15 residues. For the CDR3, the DNA is TGCGCCAGCAGCTTGGACGGGTTAGCTAACTATGGCTACACCTTC. Translation: CASSLDGLANYGYTF.

This clonotype was detected a few times. The chain has TRBV29-1 and TRBJ2-7; D gene unclear. The germline V gene encodes CDR1 SQVTM and CDR2 ANQGSEA. CDR3 length: 13 amino acids. The V end lost 4 bases, the J end lost 3 bases, and 13 bases lay between the germline ends. The CDR3 sequence is CSVVWQDYYEQYF. The CDR3 coding sequence is TGCAGCGTTGTTTGGCAGGATTACTACGAGCAGTACTTC.

This chain connects TRBV20-1 to TRBJ1-2; D is unresolved. This CDR3 comprises 17 residues. V gave up 0 bases and J gave up 2 bases, with 19 bases separating them. From germline, CDR1 is DFQATT and CDR2 SNEGSKA (reference sequence). As DNA, the CDR3 is TGCAGTGCTAGAGATCTGGGAGGGTTAAGTGGAAACTATGGCTACACCTTC. Its protein is CSARDLGGLSGNYGYTF.

This clonotype occurred a few times. V is TRBV20-1 and J is TRBJ2-3, with D unresolved. Trimming removed 7 bases from V and 5 bases from J, with 4 bases in between. The germline V gene has CDR1 DFQATT and CDR2 SNEGSKA (reference sequence). This CDR3 has 9 amino acids. The chain's CDR3 is CSVLDTQYF. As DNA, the CDR3 is TGCAGTGTTTTAGATACGCAGTATTTT.

In this sample, this clonotype turned up a few times. The chain carries TRBV6-6 and TRBJ2-5, with TRBD1 matching 9 bases. The J call may be wrong; the DNA end is better matched by TRBJ2-7. CDR1 and CDR2 (germline): MNHNY, SVGAGI (reference sequence). The CDR3 consists of 14 residues. In DNA, the CDR3 is TGTGCCAGCAGTTCCCGACAGGGGGGCCACGAGCAGTACTTC. It encodes CASSSRQGGHEQYF.

The chain employs TRBV7-6 and TRBJ2-1, with TRBD2 as a possible D gene (7 bases). This CDR3 comprises 16 residues. The V and J ends lost 2 bases and 5 bases respectively, with 16 bases between them. Looked up from germline, CDR1 is SGHVS and CDR2 is FNYEAQ. The CDR3 loop is CASSLWGGLGDNEQFF. For the CDR3, the DNA is TGTGCCAGCAGCTTATGGGGGGGCCTCGGAGACAATGAGCAGTTCTTC.

The sample holds a few counts of this clonotype. The chain recombines TRBV7-9 with TRBJ2-4, with a weak D call TRBD1 (6 bases). The end of the DNA is better explained by TRBJ2-7, so the J call may be wrong. Germline V gene sequence: CDR1 SEHNR, CDR2 FQNEAQ (reference sequence). CDR3 size: 14 residues. CDR3 loop: CASSFRTDSYEQYF. The CDR3 DNA reads as TGTGCCAGCAGCTTCAGGACAGACTCCTACGAGCAGTACTTC.

This clonotype was counted between two and nine times. The J gene is TRBJ2-5, the V gene TRBV3-1, with 12 bases aligning to TRBD2. The closer fit of TRBJ2-7 to the DNA end suggests the J call may be wrong. Per germline, CDR1 LGHDT and CDR2 YNNKEL (reference sequence). This CDR3 is 14 amino acids long. The DNA of the CDR3 is TGTGCCAGCAGCCGACTAGCGGGAGTGTACGAGCAGTACTTC. Translated: CASSRLAGVYEQYF.

The V call is TRBV11-2, the J call TRBJ2-1; weak D call: TRBD1 (6 bases). From germline, CDR1 is SGHAT and CDR2 FQNNGV. The CDR3 has 14 amino acids. Trimming shortened V by 5 bases and J by 8 bases, and 16 bases separated the two germline ends. The CDR3 loop is CASSTIAGAHEQFF. CDR3 DNA sequence: TGTGCCAGCAGCACCATTGCAGGGGCTCATGAGCAGTTCTTC.

The chain combines TRBV29-1 with TRBJ1-2; D unresolved. The ends were cut back, 0 bases at V and 2 bases at J, with 13 bases in the middle. Germline CDR1 reads SQVTM; CDR2 reads ANQGSEA. The CDR3 sequence is 15 residues long. The CDR3 nucleotides read TGCAGCGTTGAAGAGGACCCCGAGACCAACTATGGCTACACCTTC. Its protein product is CSVEEDPETNYGYTF.

This clonotype has just one count. The chain uses TRBV12-3 or TRBV12-4 and TRBJ1-2; the D is unclear. The germline V and J ends were trimmed by 6 bases and 6 bases, with 26 bases remaining between them. This CDR3 is built from 17 residues. The CDR3 sequence is CASSPSFGARLGDGYTF. CDR3 bases: TGTGCCAGCAGCCCAAGTTTCGGTGCGAGGCTGGGAGATGGCTACACCTTC.

There are a few counts of this clonotype. The gene calls are TRBV5-1 and TRBJ2-3; maybe TRBD1 (6 bases). CDR1 is SGHRS, CDR2 YFSETQ, per germline. The V end lost 3 bases, the J end lost 2 bases, and 13 bases lay between the germline ends. The CDR3 has 15 residues. The CDR3 DNA sequence: TGCGCCAGCAGCTCACCGGACAGATCCACAGATACGCAGTATTTT. Its protein product is CASSSPDRSTDTQYF.